This T cell receptor beta chain was captured by sequencing in a study of blood T cell repertoires in COVID-19. Study at large: COVID-19 samples collected from the United States, Italy and Spain covered acute and convalescent phases. T cells, B-cell-depleted T cells, or PBMCs supplied cDNA or gDNA.

Germline assignment: CDR1 LNHDA and CDR2 SQIVND (reference sequence). Trimming pared 7 bases from V and 0 bases from J, leaving 13 bases between. This CDR3 has 15 residues. The authors' processing: Amplification with reference gene primers provided the estimates of nucleated cell counts. Only in-frame clones appear in the TCRdb table, and some are missing; sequencing was by immunoSEQ multiplex PCR. V and J calls and clone size come straight from that table; D and trimming were deduced from the DNA. The data contain tens of thousands of clones, roughly 82% of them singletons. This chain uses TRBV19 with TRBJ1-3, with D unresolved. The sequence was collected from a human donor in a cohort sampled during active COVID-19. Source material: peripheral blood. The CDR3 DNA is TGTGCCAGTACTCATCCCGGGATCTCTGGAAACACCATATATTTT. It encodes CASTHPGISGNTIYF.